This T cell receptor beta chain was observed in a study of CD8+ T cells in alopecia areata. Note on this clone: The antigen is unknown.

This CDR3 comprises 14 residues. CDR1 and CDR2 (germline): SGHVS, FNYEAQ. V lost 3 bases to trimming and J lost 2 bases; unmatched junction nucleotides: 4. The authors extracted RNA and reverse transcribed it into cDNA as the sequencing template. TCRdb's table, derived via immunoSEQ multiplex PCR, lists solely in-frame clones and lacks some. The sample shows roughly 150,000 clones, about 54% of them seen only once. Sorted out of PBMCs were CD4+ T cells and CD8+ T cells. Regarding the study as a whole: Patients displayed less clarity in TCR sharing than mice, a finding possibly related to HLA. Normal scalp had lower clonality than lesional scalp, with alopecia totalis/universalis lesions showing this most strongly.

This clonotype was sampled from a human donor in good health. Material for sequencing was CD4+ T cells sorted from blood. The rearrangement links TRBV7-6 to TRBJ2-7; the match to TRBD1 covers 7 bases. Here the CDR3 DNA reads TGTGCCAGCAGCTTGGATGGACAGGCCTACGAGCAGTACTTC. It yields the protein CASSLDGQAYEQYF.